This T cell receptor (beta chain) was profiled in a study of cytomegalovirus exposure and HLA in healthy donors. The PCR ran on 60 Vbeta and 13 Jbeta primers. Using immunoSEQ multiplex PCR, the repertoire was profiled, and TCRdb retains in-frame clones only, with some absent. Here the sample spans more than 200,000 clones, roughly 80% being singletons. A note on this clone: The antigen remains undetermined.

The germline V gene encodes CDR1 LGHNA and CDR2 YNFKEQ. V trimming: 1 base; J trimming: 5 bases; junction bases outside the gene matches: 10. The CDR3 spans 18 residues. Study-level points and caveats: Presence/absence results assume similar sequencing depth per donor, which may not hold. Likely technical artifact: a cluster of highly shared sequence variants.

Healthy people donating bone marrow made up the donors. There were likely unrecorded immune exposures, though donors were nominally healthy when sampled. This chain connects TRBV4-2 to TRBJ2-3; TRBD2 matches 12 bases. The sequence was obtained from a girl aged 2-10 years in good health and CMV-seronegative. Sequenced material: PBMCs. The CDR3 protein is CASSQALELAGGGDTQYF. The CDR3 nucleotides are TGTGCCAGCAGCCAAGCGTTAGAACTAGCGGGAGGTGGAGATACGCAGTATTTT.